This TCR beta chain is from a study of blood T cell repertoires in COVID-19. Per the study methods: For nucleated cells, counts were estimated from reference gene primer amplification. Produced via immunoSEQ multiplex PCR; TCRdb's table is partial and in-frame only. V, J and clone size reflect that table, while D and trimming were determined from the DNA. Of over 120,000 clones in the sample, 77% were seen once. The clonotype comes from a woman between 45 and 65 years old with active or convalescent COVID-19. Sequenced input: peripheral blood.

This chain's CDR3 is CASSYSRGANNEQFF. CDR3 coding DNA: TGTGCCAGCAGTTACTCCCGTGGAGCAAACAATGAGCAGTTCTTC. The genes are TRBV6-2 or TRBV6-3 and TRBJ2-1; D remains ambiguous. CDR1 MNHEY and CDR2 SVGEGT come from the germline V gene. This CDR3 region has 15 residues. The V and J ends lost 0 bases and 5 bases respectively, with 11 bases between them.